What follows is one T cell receptor (beta chain) and its context. Its specificity is unknown. Measured with immunoSEQ multiplex PCR; TCRdb has only the in-frame clones, and not every one. The repertoire has about 39,000 clones, about four fifths of them found once; the top ten carry around 6.6%. The data are from a study of CD4 T cells in relation to SARS-CoV-2 and coronaviruses. Whole-study context: After less than 11 days of antigen culture, PBMC TCR beta CDR3s were sequenced.

Findings of the study overall: In around 60% of donors, memory CD4+ clonotypes crossrecognized SARS-CoV-2 and at least one common cold coronavirus spike.

The length of the CDR3 is 13 residues. Trimming removed 7 bases from V and 6 bases from J, with 16 bases in between. CDR1 and CDR2 from the germline V gene are SGHVS and FQNEAQ. Naive or memory CD4+ cells were cultured 1:1 with T cell-depleted PBMCs plus CEF. This chain uses TRBV7-8 with TRBJ2-7, with D hard to call. Sequencing used naive CD4+ T cells from PBMCs, cultured in vitro. Subset meaning: naive CD4+ T cells isolated by negative enrichment. This receptor was taken from an adult with COVID-19. CDR3 DNA: TGTGCCAGCACCGTACTAAGAGTCAGCGAGCAGTACTTC. As protein: CASTVLRVSEQYF. Filled out from reference TRBV7-8 and TRBJ2-7, the complete variable domain reads GAGVSQSPRYKVAKRGQDVALRCDPISGHVSLFWYQQALGQGPEFLTYFQNEAQLDKSGLPSDRFFAERPEGSVSTLKIQRTQQEDSAVYLCASTVLRVSEQYFGPGTRLTVT.